Below, one T cell receptor beta chain is given with its context. The antigen is not known. This table comes from immunoSEQ multiplex PCR, and its TCRdb copy is limited to in-frame clones, with some not included. The table lists some 150,000 clones, about 87% of them singletons. Germline values: CDR1 SGHDT, CDR2 YYEEEE. The CDR3 spans 13 residues. Trimming stripped 5 bases from V and 4 bases from J, with 12 bases between. This record comes from a study of T cell responses to AZD1222 COVID-19 vaccine. Regarding the study as a whole: Repertoire sampling happened only post peak T cell response.

The starting material was peripheral blood, obtained on day 0 of AZD1222 vaccination. The rearrangement joins TRBV5-6 to TRBJ1-2; D is uncertain. The receptor was isolated from an adult in good health. Here the CDR3 reads CASSYDVSYGYTF. CDR3 DNA: TGTGCCAGCAGTTATGATGTGAGCTATGGCTACACCTTC.